This T cell receptor beta chain is drawn from a study of chemoradiotherapy in HPV16-positive cancers. With V trimmed by 4 bases and J by 6 bases, 11 bases remained unmatched. CDR1 is SGHAT, CDR2 FQNNGV, per germline. The CDR3 is made up of 16 amino acids. Overall study findings and caveats: Non-HPV-specific T cells did not expand in tumors during treatment, whereas candidate HPV-specific clones and E7-related motifs did. HPV-specific T cells were functionally defined from only a couple of HPV16-positive patients.

This clone was seen only a few times. Its antigen is not identified. Repertoires were sampled repeatedly during chemoradiotherapy. Using immunoSEQ multiplex PCR, the repertoire was profiled, and TCRdb retains in-frame clones only, with some absent. The table records 35,000 to 45,000 clones, under 80% of them present only once. The chain is built from TRBV11-2 and TRBJ2-1, with 8 bases that match TRBD1. This material consisted of blood, taken from a patient who underwent chemoradiotherapy. The source of this sequence is a human donor with HPV-associated anogenital cancer. CDR3 sequence reads: CASSSIRGTGRNEQFF. The CDR3 coding sequence is TGTGCCAGCAGCTCAATACGAGGGACAGGACGCAATGAGCAGTTCTTC.